This T cell receptor (beta chain) was captured by sequencing in a study of T cells in Graves' hyperthyroidism and ophthalmopathy. CDR1 and CDR2 from the germline V gene are SGHRS and YFSETQ. This CDR3 is 15 amino acids long. V lost 4 bases and J lost 2; bases outside the gene matches: 2. Only a few counts were recorded for this clonotype. RNA transcripts provided the source from which TCR beta CDR3 regions were amplified. With the HTBI primer set, the TCR CDR3 went through a first round of RT-PCR. TCRdb reprocessed the multiplex PCR reads via MiXCR and lists one record per CDR3 protein. Of more than 550,000 distinct CDR3 sequences listed, 18% are singletons.

The origin of this receptor is a woman aged 45-60 years with Graves' hyperthyroidism that later progressed to Graves' ophthalmopathy. Sample: blood. This chain links TRBV5-1 with TRBJ1-3; 11 bases fit TRBD1. Written as DNA, the CDR3 is TGCGCCAGCAGCGCGGGACAGGGGGCTGGAAACACCATATATTTT. Residues: CASSAGQGAGNTIYF. The variable domain in full, completed from reference TRBV5-1 and TRBJ1-3, reads KAGVTQTPRYLIKTRGQQVTLSCSPISGHRSVSWYQQTPGQGLQFLFEYFSETQRNKGNFPGRFSGRQFSNSRSEMNVSTLELGDSALYLCASSAGQGAGNTIYFGEGSWLTVV.